The rows below give T cell receptor beta chains drawn from one sample of a study of ipilimumab plus nivolumab after autologous stem cell transplantation. Generated by immunoSEQ multiplex PCR, the TCRdb table keeps only in-frame clones and is missing some. This table has a few thousand clones, about 78% appearing once. Sequenced material: PBMCs, taken in a trial of ipilimumab plus nivolumab as post-transplant consolidation. These receptors were obtained from a male donor with multiple myeloma. Both conserved end residues are trimmed from each CDR3. The order of the fields is V gene, clone size, CDR3 protein. The size field is filled for only some rows; it gives once, few, many or a size class.

>TRBV12-5|NA
ASASTGGETQY
>TRBV4-2|few
ASSPTIRDRAYEQY
>TRBV19|NA
ASSIDSSEANVLT
>TRBV18|NA
ASSPPGQMNTEAF
>TRBV5-1|NA
ASSLGAYEQY
>TRBV9|NA
ASSVVAGGMSGELF
>TRBV6-6|NA
AMGGGGDTQY
>TRBV19|few
ASSIDSSGANVLT
>TRBV5-1|NA
ASSLSGPNYGYT
>TRBV10-3|NA
AISEGGNSPLH
>TRBV5-5|NA
ASSLASDYREQY
>TRBV28|NA
ASLTGGSYEQY
>TRBV9|NA
ASSVGSRQVPYEQY
>TRBV5-1|NA
ASSPGGAGNTIY
>TRBV21-1|NA
ASSKGHGASSTDTQY
>TRBV5-1|NA
ASSPEAGENQPQH
>TRBV27|hyperexpanded
ASSPDTTNEKLF
>TRBV6-6|NA
ASSSEQFAGNTIY
>TRBV27|NA
ASWGTGHSGANVLT
>TRBV5-1|NA
ASSLAEETQY
>TRBV6-5|NA
ASGLRGQGGNGYT
>TRBV5-6|NA
ASSFWTSGRSRELF
>TRBV5-4|NA
ASSSKVAQGDYEQY
>TRBV5-1|once
ATSPAAGGPLNEQF
>TRBV19|once
ASSRSGNTIY
>TRBV4-2|NA
ASSHYTGAQGYEQF
>TRBV5-6|NA
ASSGGTGPQNIQY
>TRBV28|NA
ASSMEGNQPQH
>TRBV21-1|once
ALGGTAQETQY
>TRBV10-3|NA
ASGGLETQY
>TRBV7-9|NA
ASSLNTEAF
>TRBV29-1|NA
SVETGTGTTDTQY
>TRBV6-4|NA
ASSDSTSGSTDTQY
>TRBV4-1|NA
ASSPGTDNEQF
>TRBV7-8|NA
ASSLVEGNTEAF
>TRBV16|NA
ASRLPSSGQGHEQY
>TRBV14|NA
ASSNGAGTQY
>TRBV2|NA
ASKRLSPSQY
>TRBV28|NA
ASRDRGVSEQF
>TRBV5-5|once
ASSWALNTEAF
>TRBV7-6|NA
ASSSRDSPEQY
>TRBV7-9|NA
ASSFWTGESYEQY
>TRBV28|NA
ASRASADNEQF
>TRBV7-3|few
ASSWGPGEGSGELF
>TRBV9|NA
ASSKGLAGDEQY
>TRBV30|NA
AWSPGWEAF
>TRBV29-1|NA
SVGGLGPYEQY
>TRBV5-4|once
ATQGSGRADEQF
>TRBV14|NA
ASSQVGGGNEQF
>TRBV9|NA
ASSVVAGGGGELF
>TRBV4-1|NA
ASSLSPPGGLNTEAF
>TRBV7-9|few
ASRYAGLAGYNEQF
>TRBV6-5|NA
ASSYLFTGDVNEQY
>TRBV30|few
AWSRQGDGYT
>TRBV28|NA
ASSFRAPSGYT
>TRBV5-1|NA
ASSLVGTSGNTIY
>TRBV4-1|once
ASSQARGETQY
>TRBV6-5|NA
ASSYFPSGTLNEQF
>TRBV6-6|few
ASSYRLARGGSEAF
>TRBV15|NA
ATSGRLQGGQETQY